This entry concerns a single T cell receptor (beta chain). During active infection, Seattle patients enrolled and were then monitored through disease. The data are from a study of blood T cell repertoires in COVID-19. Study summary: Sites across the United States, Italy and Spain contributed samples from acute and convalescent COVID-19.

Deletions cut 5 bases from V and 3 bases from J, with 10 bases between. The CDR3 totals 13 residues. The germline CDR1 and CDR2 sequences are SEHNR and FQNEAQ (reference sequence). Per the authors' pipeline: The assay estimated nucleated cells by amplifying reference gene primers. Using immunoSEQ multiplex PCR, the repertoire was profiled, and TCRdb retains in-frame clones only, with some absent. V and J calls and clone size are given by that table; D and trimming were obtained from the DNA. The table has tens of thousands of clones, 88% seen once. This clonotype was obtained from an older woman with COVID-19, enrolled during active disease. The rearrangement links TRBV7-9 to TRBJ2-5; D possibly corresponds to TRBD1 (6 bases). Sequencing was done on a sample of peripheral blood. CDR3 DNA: TGTGCCAGCAGCCGGACAGCAGAAGAGACCCAGTACTTC. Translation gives CASSRTAEETQYF.